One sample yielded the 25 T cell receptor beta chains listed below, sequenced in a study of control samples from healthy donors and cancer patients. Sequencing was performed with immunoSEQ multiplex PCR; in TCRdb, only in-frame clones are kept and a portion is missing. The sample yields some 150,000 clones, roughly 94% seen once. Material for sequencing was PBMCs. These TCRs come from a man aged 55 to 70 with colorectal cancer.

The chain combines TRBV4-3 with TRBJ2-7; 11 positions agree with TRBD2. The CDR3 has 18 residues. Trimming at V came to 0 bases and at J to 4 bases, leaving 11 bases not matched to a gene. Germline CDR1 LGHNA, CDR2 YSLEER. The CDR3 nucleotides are TGCGCCAGCAGCCAAGAGTTCATCTCCGGGACTAGCGGTTACGAGCAGTACTTC. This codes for CASSQEFISGTSGYEQYF.

CDR3 region: CASSLRGGPDLQETQYF. The CDR3 DNA follows: TGCGCCAGCAGCTTGCGGGGGGGGCCGGACCTACAAGAGACCCAGTACTTC. The V call is TRBV5-1, the J call TRBJ2-5, with 8 bases matching TRBD2. The CDR3 has 17 residues. Per the germline V gene, CDR1 is SGHRS and CDR2 is YFSETQ. V shed 1 base and J 2 bases; nucleotides not matched to a gene: 10.

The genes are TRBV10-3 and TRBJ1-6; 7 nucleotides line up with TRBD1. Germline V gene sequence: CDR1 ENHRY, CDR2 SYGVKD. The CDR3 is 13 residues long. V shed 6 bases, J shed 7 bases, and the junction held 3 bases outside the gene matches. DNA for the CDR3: TGTGCCATCAGAGGGACAGAGAATTCACCCCTCCACTTT. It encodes CAIRGTENSPLHF.

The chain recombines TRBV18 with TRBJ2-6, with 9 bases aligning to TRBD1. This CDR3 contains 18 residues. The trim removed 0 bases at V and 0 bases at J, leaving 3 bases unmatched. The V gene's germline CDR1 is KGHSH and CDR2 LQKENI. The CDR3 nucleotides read TGTGCCAGCTCACCACCCACAGGGGGCAACTCTGGGGCCAACGTCCTGACTTTC. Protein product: CASSPPTGGNSGANVLTF.

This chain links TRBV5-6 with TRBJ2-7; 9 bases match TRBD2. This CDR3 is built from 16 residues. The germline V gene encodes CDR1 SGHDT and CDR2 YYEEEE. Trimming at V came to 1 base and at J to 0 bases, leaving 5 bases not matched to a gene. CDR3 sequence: CASSLLAGGASYEQYF. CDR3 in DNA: TGTGCCAGCAGCTTGTTGGCGGGGGGGGCCTCCTACGAGCAGTACTTC.

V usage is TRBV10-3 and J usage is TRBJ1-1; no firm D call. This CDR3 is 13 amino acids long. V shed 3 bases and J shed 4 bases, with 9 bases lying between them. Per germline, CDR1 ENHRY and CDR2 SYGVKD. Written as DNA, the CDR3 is TGTGCCATCAGTGAACAGACCACCACTGAAGCTTTCTTT. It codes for CAISEQTTTEAFF.

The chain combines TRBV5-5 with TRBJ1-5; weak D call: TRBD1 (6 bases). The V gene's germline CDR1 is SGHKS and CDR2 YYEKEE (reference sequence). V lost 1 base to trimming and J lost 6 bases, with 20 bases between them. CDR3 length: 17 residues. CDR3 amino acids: CASSLSPGYGGVQPQHF. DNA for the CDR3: TGTGCCAGCAGCTTGAGCCCGGGGTACGGGGGCGTTCAGCCCCAGCATTTT.

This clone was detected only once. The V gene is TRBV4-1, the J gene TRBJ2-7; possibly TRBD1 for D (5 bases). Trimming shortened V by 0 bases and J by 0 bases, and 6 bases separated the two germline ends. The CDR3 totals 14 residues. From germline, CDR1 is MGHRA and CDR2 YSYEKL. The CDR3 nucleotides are TGCGCCAGCAGCCAAGATGACAGCTCCTACGAGCAGTACTTC. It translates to CASSQDDSSYEQYF.

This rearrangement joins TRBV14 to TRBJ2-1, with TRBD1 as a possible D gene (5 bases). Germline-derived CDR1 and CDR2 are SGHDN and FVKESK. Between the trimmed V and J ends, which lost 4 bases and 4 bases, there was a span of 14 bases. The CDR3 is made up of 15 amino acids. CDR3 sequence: CASSRSPRQYNEQFF. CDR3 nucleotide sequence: TGTGCCAGCAGCCGATCCCCCCGACAGTACAATGAGCAGTTCTTC.

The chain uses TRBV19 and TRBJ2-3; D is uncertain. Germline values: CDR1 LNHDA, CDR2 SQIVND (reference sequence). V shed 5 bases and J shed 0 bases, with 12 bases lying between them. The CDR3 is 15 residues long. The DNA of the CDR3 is TGTGCCAGTAGTGGAACGACCGCTAGCACAGATACGCAGTATTTT. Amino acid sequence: CASSGTTASTDTQYF.

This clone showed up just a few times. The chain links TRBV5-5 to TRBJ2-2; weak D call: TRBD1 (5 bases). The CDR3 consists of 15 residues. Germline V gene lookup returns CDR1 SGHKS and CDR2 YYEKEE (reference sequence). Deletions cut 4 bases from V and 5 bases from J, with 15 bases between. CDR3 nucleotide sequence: TGTGCCAGCAGCCTCCAGGGTACCGAGACCGGGGAGCTGTTTTTT. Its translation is CASSLQGTETGELFF.

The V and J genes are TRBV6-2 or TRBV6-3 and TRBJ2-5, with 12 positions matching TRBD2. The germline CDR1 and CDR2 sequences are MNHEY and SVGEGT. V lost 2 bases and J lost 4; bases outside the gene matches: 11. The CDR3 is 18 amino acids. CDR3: CASSYELAGGRDIETQYF. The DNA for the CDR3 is TGTGCCAGCAGTTACGAACTAGCGGGGGGACGTGACATAGAGACCCAGTACTTC.

The CDR3 nucleotides are TGTGCCAGCAGCAAAGGGGGCTGGCGACAGGGATCCATGGGACCCCAGCATTTT. Translating gives CASSKGGWRQGSMGPQHF. This sequence joins TRBV21-1 and TRBJ1-5; the table's D call, TRBD1, was not checked against the DNA. TRBV21-1 is an annotated pseudogene. This CDR3 has 18 residues.

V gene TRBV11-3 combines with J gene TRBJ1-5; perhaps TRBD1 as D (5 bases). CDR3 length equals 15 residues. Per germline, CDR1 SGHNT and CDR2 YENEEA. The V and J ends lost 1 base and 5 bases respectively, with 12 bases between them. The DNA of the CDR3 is TGTGCCAGCAGCTTAGGTGCGGGGGACCATCAGCCCCAGCATTTT. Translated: CASSLGAGDHQPQHF.

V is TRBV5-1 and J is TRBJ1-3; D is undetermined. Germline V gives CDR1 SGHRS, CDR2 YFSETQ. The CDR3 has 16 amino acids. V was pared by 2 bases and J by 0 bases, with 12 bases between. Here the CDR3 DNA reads TGCGCCAGCAGCTTCGGCGAAAATTTCTCTGGAAACACCATATATTTT. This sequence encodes CASSFGENFSGNTIYF.

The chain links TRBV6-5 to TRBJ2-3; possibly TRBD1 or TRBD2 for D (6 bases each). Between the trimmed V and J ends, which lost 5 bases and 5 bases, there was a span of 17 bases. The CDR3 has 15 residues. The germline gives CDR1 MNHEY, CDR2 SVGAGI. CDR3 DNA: TGTGCCAGCAGTCCACGGCCCGGGGGCCTAGATACGCAGTATTTT. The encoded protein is CASSPRPGGLDTQYF.

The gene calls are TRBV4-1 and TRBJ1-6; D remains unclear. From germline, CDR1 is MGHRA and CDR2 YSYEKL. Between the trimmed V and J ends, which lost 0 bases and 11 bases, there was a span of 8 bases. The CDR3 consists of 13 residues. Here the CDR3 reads CASSQDFEPPLHF. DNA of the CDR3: TGCGCCAGCAGCCAAGATTTCGAACCACCCCTCCACTTT.

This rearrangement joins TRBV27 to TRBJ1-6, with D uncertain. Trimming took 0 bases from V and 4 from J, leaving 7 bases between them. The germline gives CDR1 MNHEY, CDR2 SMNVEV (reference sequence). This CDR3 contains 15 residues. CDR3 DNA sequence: TGTGCCAGCAGTTTATCGAACGGTTATAATTCACCCCTCCACTTT. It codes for CASSLSNGYNSPLHF.

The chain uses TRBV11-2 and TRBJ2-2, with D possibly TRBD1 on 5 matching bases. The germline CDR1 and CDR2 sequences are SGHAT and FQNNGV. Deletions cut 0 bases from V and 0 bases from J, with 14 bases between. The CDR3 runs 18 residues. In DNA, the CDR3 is TGTGCCAGCAGCTTAGATGGGGTCAGGGAAGCGAACACCGGGGAGCTGTTTTTT. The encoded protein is CASSLDGVREANTGELFF.

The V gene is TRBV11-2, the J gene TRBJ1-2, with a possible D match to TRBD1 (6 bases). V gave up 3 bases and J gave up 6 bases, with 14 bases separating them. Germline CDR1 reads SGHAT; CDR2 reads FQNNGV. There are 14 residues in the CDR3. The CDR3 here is CASSFGGGGDGYTF. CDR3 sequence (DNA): TGTGCCAGCAGCTTCGGAGGGGGTGGGGATGGCTACACCTTC. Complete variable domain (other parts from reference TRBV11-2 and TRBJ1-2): EAGVAQSPRYKIIEKRQSVAFWCNPISGHATLYWYQQILGQGPKLLIQFQNNGVVDDSQLPKDRFSAERLKGVDSTLKIQPAKLEDSAVYLCASSFGGGGDGYTFGSGTRLTVV.

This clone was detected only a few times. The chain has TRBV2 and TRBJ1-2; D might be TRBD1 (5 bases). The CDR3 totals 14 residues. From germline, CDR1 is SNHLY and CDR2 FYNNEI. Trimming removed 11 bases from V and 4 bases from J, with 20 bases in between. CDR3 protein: CASSPEGRVYGYTF. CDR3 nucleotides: TGTGCCTCCTCCCCCGAGGGGCGGGTCTATGGCTACACCTTC.

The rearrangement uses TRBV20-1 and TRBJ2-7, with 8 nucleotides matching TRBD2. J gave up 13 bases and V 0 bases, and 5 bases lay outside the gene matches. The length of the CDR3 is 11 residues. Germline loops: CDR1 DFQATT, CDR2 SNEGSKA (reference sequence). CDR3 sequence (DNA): TGCAGTGCTAGAGAACCAGCGGGGGTCTACTTC. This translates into CSAREPAGVYF.

The CDR3 sequence is CASTRDTEQYF. The CDR3 nucleotides are TGTGCCAGTACCCGGGACACCGAGCAGTACTTC. The rearrangement joins TRBV11-2 to TRBJ2-7, with D possibly being TRBD1 (6 bases). The CDR3 contains 11 residues. V dropped 9 bases and J dropped 6 bases, with 12 bases sitting between them. Germline V lookup: CDR1 SGHAT, CDR2 FQNNGV.

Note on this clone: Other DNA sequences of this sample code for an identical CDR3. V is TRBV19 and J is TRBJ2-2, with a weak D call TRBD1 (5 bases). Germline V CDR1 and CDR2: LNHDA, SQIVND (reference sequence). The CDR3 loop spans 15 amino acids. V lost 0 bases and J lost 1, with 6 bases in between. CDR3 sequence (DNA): TGTGCCAGTAGTATAGACAGGGTGAACACCGGGGAGCTGTTTTTT. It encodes CASSIDRVNTGELFF.

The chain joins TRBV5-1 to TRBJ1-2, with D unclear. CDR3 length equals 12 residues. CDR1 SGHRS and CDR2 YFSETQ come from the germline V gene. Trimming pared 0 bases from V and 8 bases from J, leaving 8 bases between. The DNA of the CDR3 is TGCGCCAGCAGCTTGGGGGGAGGAGGCTACACCTTC. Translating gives CASSLGGGGYTF. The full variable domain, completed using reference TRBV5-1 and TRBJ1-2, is KAGVTQTPRYLIKTRGQQVTLSCSPISGHRSVSWYQQTPGQGLQFLFEYFSETQRNKGNFPGRFSGRQFSNSRSEMNVSTLELGDSALYLCASSLGGGGYTFGSGTRLTVV.